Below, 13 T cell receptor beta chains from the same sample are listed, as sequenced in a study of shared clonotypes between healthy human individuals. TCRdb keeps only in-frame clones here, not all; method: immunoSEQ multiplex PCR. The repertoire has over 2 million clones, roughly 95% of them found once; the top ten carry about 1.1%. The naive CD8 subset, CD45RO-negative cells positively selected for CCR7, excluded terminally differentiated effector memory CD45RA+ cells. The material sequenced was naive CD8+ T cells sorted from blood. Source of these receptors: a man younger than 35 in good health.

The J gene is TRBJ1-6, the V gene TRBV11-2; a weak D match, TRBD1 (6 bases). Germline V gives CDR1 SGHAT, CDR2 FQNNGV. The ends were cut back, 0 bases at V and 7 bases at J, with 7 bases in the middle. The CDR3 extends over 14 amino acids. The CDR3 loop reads CASSLEGANSPLHF. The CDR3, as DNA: TGTGCCAGCAGCTTAGAGGGGGCGAATTCACCCCTCCACTTT. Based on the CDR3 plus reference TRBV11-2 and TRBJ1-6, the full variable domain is EAGVAQSPRYKIIEKRQSVAFWCNPISGHATLYWYQQILGQGPKLLIQFQNNGVVDDSQLPKDRFSAERLKGVDSTLKIQPAKLEDSAVYLCASSLEGANSPLHFGNGTRLTVT.

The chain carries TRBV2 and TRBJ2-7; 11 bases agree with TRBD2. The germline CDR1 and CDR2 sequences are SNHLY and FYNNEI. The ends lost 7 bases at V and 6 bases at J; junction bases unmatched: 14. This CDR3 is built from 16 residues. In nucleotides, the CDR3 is TGTGCCAGCACTAAGGAACAACTAGCGGGAGCAGGCGAGCAGTACTTC. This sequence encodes CASTKEQLAGAGEQYF.

The CDR3 DNA reads TGTGCCAGCAGCTTTCTAGCGGGGACCGGGGAGCTGTTTTTT. Its protein product is CASSFLAGTGELFF. The chain uses TRBV9 and TRBJ2-2; 9 nucleotides agree with TRBD2. Germline lookup yields CDR1 SGDLS and CDR2 YYNGEE. The CDR3 contains 14 residues. J was trimmed by 5 bases and V by 4 bases; bases with no gene match: 3.

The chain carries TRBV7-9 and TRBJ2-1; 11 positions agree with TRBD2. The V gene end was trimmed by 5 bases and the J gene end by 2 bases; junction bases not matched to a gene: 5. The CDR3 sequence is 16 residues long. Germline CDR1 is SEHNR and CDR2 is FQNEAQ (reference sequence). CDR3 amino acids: CASSAFSGGAYNEQFF. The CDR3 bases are TGTGCCAGCAGCGCCTTTAGCGGGGGGGCCTACAATGAGCAGTTCTTC.

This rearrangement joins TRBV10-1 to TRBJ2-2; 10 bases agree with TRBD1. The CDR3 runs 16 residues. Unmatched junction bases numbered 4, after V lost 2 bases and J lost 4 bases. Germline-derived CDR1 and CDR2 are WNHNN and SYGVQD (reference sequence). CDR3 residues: CASSEPRDRGTGELFF. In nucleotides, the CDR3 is TGCGCCAGCAGTGAGCCCCGGGACAGGGGCACCGGGGAGCTGTTTTTT.

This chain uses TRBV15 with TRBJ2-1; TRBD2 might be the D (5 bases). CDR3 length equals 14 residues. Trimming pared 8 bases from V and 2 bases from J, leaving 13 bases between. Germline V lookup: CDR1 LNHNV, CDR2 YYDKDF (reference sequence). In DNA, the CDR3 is TGTGCCACCGCAGCGGATTTAACCTACAATGAGCAGTTCTTC. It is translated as CATAADLTYNEQFF.

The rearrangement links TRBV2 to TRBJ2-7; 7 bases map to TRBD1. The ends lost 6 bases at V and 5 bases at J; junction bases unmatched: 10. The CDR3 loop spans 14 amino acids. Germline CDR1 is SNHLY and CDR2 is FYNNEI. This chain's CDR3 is CASRALGGIHEQYF. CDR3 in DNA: TGTGCCAGCAGGGCGCTAGGGGGCATCCACGAGCAGTACTTC.

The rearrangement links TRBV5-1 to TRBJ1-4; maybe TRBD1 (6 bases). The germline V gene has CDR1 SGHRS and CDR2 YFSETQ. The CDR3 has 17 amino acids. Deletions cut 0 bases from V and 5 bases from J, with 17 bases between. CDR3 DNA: TGCGCCAGCAGCTTGGGGACAGACGGGACCCCAAATGAAAAACTGTTTTTT. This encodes CASSLGTDGTPNEKLFF.

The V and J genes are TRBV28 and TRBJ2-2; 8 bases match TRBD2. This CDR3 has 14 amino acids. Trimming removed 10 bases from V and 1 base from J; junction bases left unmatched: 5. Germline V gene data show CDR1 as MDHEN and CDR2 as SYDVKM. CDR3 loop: CATKLAVNTGELFF. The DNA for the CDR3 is TGTGCCACCAAACTAGCGGTGAACACCGGGGAGCTGTTTTTT. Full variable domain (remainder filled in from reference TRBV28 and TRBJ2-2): DVKVTQSSRYLVKRTGEKVFLECVQDMDHENMFWYRQDPGLGLRLIYFSYDVKMKEKGDIPEGYSVSREKKERFSLILESASTNQTSMYLCATKLAVNTGELFFGEGSRLTVL.

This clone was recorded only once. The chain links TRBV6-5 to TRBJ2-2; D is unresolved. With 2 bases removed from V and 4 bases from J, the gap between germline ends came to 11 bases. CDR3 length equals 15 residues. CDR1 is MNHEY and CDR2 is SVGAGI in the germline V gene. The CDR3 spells CASSYTIALTGELFF. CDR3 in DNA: TGTGCCAGCAGTTACACGATAGCCCTCACCGGGGAGCTGTTTTTT.

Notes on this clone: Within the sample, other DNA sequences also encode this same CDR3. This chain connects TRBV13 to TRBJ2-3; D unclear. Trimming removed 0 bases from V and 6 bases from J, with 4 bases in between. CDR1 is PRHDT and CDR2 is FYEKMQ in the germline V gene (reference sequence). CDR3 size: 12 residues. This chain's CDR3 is CASSLGLDTQYF. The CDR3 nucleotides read TGTGCCAGCAGCTTAGGATTGGATACGCAGTATTTT.

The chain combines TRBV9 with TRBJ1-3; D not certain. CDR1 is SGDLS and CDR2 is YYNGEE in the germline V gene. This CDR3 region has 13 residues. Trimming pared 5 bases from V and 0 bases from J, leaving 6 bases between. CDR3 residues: CASRGSSGNTIYF. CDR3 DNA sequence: TGTGCCAGCAGGGGAAGCTCTGGAAACACCATATATTTT.

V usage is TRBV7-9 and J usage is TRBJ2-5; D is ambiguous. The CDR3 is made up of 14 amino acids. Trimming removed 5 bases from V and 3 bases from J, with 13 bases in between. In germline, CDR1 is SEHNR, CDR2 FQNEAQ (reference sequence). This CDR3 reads CASSPPPQEETQYF. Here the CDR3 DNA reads TGTGCCAGCAGCCCACCCCCCCAGGAAGAGACCCAGTACTTC.